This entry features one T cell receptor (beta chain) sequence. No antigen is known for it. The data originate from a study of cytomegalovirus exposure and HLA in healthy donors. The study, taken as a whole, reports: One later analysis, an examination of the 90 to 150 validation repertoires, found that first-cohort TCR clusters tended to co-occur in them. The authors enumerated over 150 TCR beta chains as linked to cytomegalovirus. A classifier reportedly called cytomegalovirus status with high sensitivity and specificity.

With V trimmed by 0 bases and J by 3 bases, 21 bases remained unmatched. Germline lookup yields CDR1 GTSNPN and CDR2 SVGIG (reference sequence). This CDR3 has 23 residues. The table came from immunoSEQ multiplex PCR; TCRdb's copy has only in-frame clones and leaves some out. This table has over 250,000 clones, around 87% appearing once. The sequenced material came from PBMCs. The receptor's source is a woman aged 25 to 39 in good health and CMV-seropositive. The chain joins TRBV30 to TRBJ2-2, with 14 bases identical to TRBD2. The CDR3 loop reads CAWSVWQVGGRSTSGRDTGELFF. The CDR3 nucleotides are TGTGCCTGGAGTGTGTGGCAGGTGGGAGGTAGATCGACTAGCGGGAGGGACACCGGGGAGCTGTTTTTT.